The rows below give T cell receptor beta chains drawn from one sample of a study of T cell responses to AZD1222 COVID-19 vaccine. The data were produced by immunoSEQ multiplex PCR, yet TCRdb's version contains in-frame clones alone and is incomplete. Among some 78,000 clones listed, roughly 85% were seen once. The material sequenced was peripheral blood, taken 28 days after the second AZD1222 dose. The receptors stem from an adult who received the AZD1222 COVID-19 vaccine. The CDR3 runs from the conserved cysteine through the conserved F or W. Fields, in order: D gene, V gene, J gene, clone size, CDR3 protein, CDR3 DNA. A D gene is named only where the DNA matches it firmly. Clone size is given for some rows only: seen once, a few or many times, or a class if the clone is expanded.

D: .
V: TRBV7-2
J: TRBJ1-3
size: once
CDR3: CASSLGGTYSGNTIYF
DNA: TGTGCCAGCAGCTTAGGGGGCACTTACTCTGGAAACACCATATATTTT

D: TRBD2
V: TRBV15
J: TRBJ2-2
size: .
CDR3: CATRTSGGRTGELFF
DNA: TGTGCCACCCGGACTAGCGGAGGGAGGACCGGGGAGCTGTTTTTT

D: .
V: TRBV28
J: TRBJ1-2
size: few
CDR3: CASSPGPNYGYTF
DNA: TGTGCCAGCAGTCCCGGCCCAAACTATGGCTACACCTTC

D: .
V: TRBV27
J: TRBJ2-2
size: .
CDR3: CASSPARGTGELFF
DNA: TGTGCCAGCAGTCCGGCCCGGGGCACCGGGGAGCTGTTTTTT

D: TRBD1
V: TRBV3-1/TRBV3-2
J: TRBJ2-5
size: .
CDR3: CASSQVKGAGTQYF
DNA: TGTGCCAGCAGCCAAGTAAAGGGGGCGGGGACCCAGTACTTC

D: TRBD1
V: TRBV6-5
J: TRBJ2-7
size: medium-sized
CDR3: CASSYDRGSYEQYF
DNA: TGTGCCAGCAGTTACGACAGGGGTAGCTACGAGCAGTACTTC

D: TRBD1
V: TRBV2
J: TRBJ2-1
size: once
CDR3: CASSELAGGTGEQFF
DNA: TGTGCCAGCAGTGAATTAGCAGGGGGAACGGGGGAGCAGTTCTTC

D: TRBD1
V: TRBV19
J: TRBJ2-7
size: .
CDR3: CASKSGQGEYEQYF
DNA: TGTGCCAGCAAGAGTGGACAGGGTGAATACGAGCAGTACTTC

D: TRBD2
V: TRBV29-1
J: TRBJ2-3
size: .
CDR3: CSVGTSGGTDTQYF
DNA: TGCAGCGTCGGGACTAGCGGAGGCACAGATACGCAGTATTTT

D: TRBD2
V: TRBV27
J: TRBJ2-1
size: few
CDR3: CASRGPGTSGNSGQFF
DNA: TGTGCCAGCAGGGGCCCCGGGACTAGCGGGAATTCTGGGCAGTTCTTC

D: .
V: TRBV11-3
J: TRBJ2-1
size: .
CDR3: CASSLSRVSDEQFF
DNA: TGTGCCAGCAGCTTATCCCGCGTCTCGGATGAGCAGTTCTTC

D: .
V: TRBV1
J: TRBJ1-2
size: .
CDR3: CTSRLREENYGYTF
DNA: TGCACCAGCAGATTGAGGGAGGAGAACTATGGCTACACCTTC

D: .
V: TRBV28
J: TRBJ1-5
size: .
CDR3: CASTTGQYGNQPQHF
DNA: TGTGCCAGCACCACTGGGCAGTATGGCAATCAGCCCCAGCATTTT

D: TRBD2
V: TRBV27
J: TRBJ2-1
size: .
CDR3: CASRPGLAGTSSYNEQFF
DNA: TGTGCCAGCCGACCGGGACTAGCGGGTACCAGCTCCTACAATGAGCAGTTCTTC

D: .
V: TRBV28
J: TRBJ2-3
size: .
CDR3: CASTLASRGKHTQYF
DNA: TGTGCCAGCACCCTAGCAAGCCGGGGAAAACATACGCAGTATTTT